This entry features one T cell receptor (beta chain) sequence. Germline values: CDR1 KGHDR, CDR2 SFDVKD. Trimming took 3 bases from V and 6 from J, leaving 11 bases between them. There are 14 residues in the CDR3. This sample was included in a study of blood T cell repertoires in COVID-19. About the research overall: Some COVID-19 samples were acute and others convalescent; all came from the United States, Italy and Spain. Nucleic acid was either cDNA or gDNA, and it came from T cells, B-cell-depleted T cells, or PBMCs.

Original processing notes: Estimated nucleated cell counts came from reference gene primer amplification. The protocol was immunoSEQ multiplex PCR, while the TCRdb copy is restricted to in-frame clones and leaves out a portion. V and J calls and clone size are copied from that table; D and trimming were computed from the DNA. The sample records just over 25,000 clones, 90% being singletons. The chain is built from TRBV24-1 and TRBJ2-1, with D unresolved. The clonotype comes from a human donor in a cohort sampled during active COVID-19. Sequenced: peripheral blood. CDR3 nucleotide sequence: TGTGCCACCAGTGATAAGATTAGCAGCAATGAGCAGTTCTTC. This sequence encodes CATSDKISSNEQFF.